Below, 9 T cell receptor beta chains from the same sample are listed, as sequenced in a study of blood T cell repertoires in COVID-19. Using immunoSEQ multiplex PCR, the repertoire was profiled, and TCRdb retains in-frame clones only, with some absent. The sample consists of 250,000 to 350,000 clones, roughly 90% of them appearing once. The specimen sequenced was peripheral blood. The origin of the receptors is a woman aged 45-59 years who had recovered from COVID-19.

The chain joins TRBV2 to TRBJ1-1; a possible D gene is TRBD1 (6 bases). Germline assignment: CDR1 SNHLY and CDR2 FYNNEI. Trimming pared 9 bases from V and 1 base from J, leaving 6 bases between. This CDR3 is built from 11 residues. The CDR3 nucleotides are TGTGCCAGGGACAGGAACACTGAAGCTTTCTTT. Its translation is CARDRNTEAFF.

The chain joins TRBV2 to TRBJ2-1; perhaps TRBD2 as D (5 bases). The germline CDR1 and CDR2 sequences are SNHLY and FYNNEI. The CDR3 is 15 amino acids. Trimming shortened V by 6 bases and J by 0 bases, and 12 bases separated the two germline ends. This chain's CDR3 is CASRLIGSSYNEQFF. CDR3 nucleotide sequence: TGTGCCAGCAGGCTGATAGGGAGCTCCTACAATGAGCAGTTCTTC.

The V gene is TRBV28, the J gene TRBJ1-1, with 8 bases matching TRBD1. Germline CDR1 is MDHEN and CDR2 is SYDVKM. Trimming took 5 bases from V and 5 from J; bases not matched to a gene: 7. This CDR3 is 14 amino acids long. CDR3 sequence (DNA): TGTGCCAGCAGTCGGACAGGGATGGGAACTGAAGCTTTCTTT. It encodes CASSRTGMGTEAFF.

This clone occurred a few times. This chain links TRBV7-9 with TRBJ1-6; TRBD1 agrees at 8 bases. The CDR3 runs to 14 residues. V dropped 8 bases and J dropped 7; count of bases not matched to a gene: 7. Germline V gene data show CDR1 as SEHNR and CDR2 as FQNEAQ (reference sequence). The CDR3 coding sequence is TGTGCCAGCGGGACCGGGACAGGAAATTCACCCCTCCACTTT. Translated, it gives CASGTGTGNSPLHF.

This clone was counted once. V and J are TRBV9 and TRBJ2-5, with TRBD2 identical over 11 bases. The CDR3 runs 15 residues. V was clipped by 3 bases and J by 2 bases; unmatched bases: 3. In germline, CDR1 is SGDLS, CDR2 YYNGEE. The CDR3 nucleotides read TGTGCCAGCAGCGGGGGACTAGCGGCTCAAGAGACCCAGTACTTC. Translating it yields CASSGGLAAQETQYF.

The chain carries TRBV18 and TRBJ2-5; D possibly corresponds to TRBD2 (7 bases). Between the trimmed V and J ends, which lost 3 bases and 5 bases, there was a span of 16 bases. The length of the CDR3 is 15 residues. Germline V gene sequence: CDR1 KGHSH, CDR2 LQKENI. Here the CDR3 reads CASSPAAGEGETQYF. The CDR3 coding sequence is TGTGCCAGCTCACCCGCTGCAGGGGAGGGGGAGACCCAGTACTTC. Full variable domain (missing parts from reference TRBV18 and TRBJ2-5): NAGVMQNPRHLVRRRGQEARLRCSPMKGHSHVYWYRQLPEEGLKFMVYLQKENIIDESGMPKERFSAEFPKEGPSILRIQQVVRGDSAAYFCASSPAAGEGETQYFGPGTRLLVL.

Here the CDR3 reads CASSQRQDISYNEQFF. The CDR3 nucleotides are TGCGCCAGCAGTCAACGACAGGACATATCCTACAATGAGCAGTTCTTC. The chain uses TRBV23-1 and TRBJ2-1; possible D gene TRBD1, 6 bases. TRBV23-1 is an ORF, and what it does is uncertain. Trimming shortened V by 2 bases and J by 1 base, and 12 bases separated the two germline ends. This CDR3 is 16 amino acids long.

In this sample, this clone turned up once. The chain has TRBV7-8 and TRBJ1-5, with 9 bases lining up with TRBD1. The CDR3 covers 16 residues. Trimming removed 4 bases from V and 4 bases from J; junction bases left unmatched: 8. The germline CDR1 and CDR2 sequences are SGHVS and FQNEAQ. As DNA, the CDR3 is TGTGCCAGCAGCTACCGGACAGGACAGGGGAATCAGCCCCAGCATTTT. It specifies CASSYRTGQGNQPQHF. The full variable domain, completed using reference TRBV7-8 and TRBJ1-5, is GAGVSQSPRYKVAKRGQDVALRCDPISGHVSLFWYQQALGQGPEFLTYFQNEAQLDKSGLPSDRFFAERPEGSVSTLKIQRTQQEDSAVYLCASSYRTGQGNQPQHFGDGTRLSIL.

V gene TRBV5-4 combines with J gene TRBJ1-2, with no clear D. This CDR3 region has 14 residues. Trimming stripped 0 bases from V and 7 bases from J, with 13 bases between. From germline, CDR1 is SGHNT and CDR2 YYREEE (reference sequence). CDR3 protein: CASSLDPNRGGYTF. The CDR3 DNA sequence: TGTGCCAGCAGCTTGGACCCCAATCGCGGTGGCTACACCTTC.